The clone carrying this T cell receptor beta chain showed up just a few times. This sample's time point: newly diagnosed GD, antithyroid drugs for less than 3 months. PBMCs provided the RNA from which the TCR library was made. To make TCR beta libraries, researchers used iRepertoire HTBI primers and Arm-PCR of CDR3 regions. TCRdb called the multiplex PCR reads again in MiXCR, with one record for every CDR3 protein. In the table there are 300,000 to 400,000 distinct CDR3 sequences, 16% of which are singletons. This entry comes from a study of regulatory T cells in long-lasting Graves disease. J gave up 3 bases and V 0 bases, and 10 bases lay outside the gene matches. The CDR3 sequence is 18 residues long. CDR1 and CDR2 (germline): ENHRY, SYGVKD. These sequences were also reported in another study, on T cells in Graves' hyperthyroidism and ophthalmopathy.

The TCR comes from a man aged 35 to 55 with Graves disease. Sequenced here: peripheral blood mononuclear cells (PBMCs), sampled at new diagnosis, from a patient treated with antithyroid drugs. The chain joins TRBV10-3 to TRBJ2-3, with 9 bases matching TRBD1. CDR3 nucleotides: TGTGCCATCAGTGAGTCCCCTTTTGTGACAGGGGGGACAGATACGCAGTATTTT. Encoded protein: CAISESPFVTGGTDTQYF.